Described below is a single T cell receptor beta chain sequence and its context. Produced via immunoSEQ multiplex PCR; TCRdb's table is partial and in-frame only. The top ten clones hold approximately 4% of a sample with fewer than 200,000 clones, about four fifths of them seen once. The data derive from a study of blood T cell repertoires in COVID-19. Study details: The United States, Italy and Spain provided the acute and convalescent COVID-19 samples.

Trimming stripped 3 bases from V and 4 bases from J, with 12 bases between. CDR3 length: 14 amino acids. The germline gives CDR1 LGHNA, CDR2 YNFKEQ. The sequence was obtained from a woman aged 45-65 years in a cohort exposed to, infected with or recovered from COVID-19 (not recorded which). Sample: PBMCs or T cells enriched from blood (not recorded which). The chain employs TRBV4-2 and TRBJ1-2; no definite D call. CDR3 DNA: TGTGCCAGCAGCCAGGCAGGCGAGGGCTATGGCTACACCTTC. Residues: CASSQAGEGYGYTF.